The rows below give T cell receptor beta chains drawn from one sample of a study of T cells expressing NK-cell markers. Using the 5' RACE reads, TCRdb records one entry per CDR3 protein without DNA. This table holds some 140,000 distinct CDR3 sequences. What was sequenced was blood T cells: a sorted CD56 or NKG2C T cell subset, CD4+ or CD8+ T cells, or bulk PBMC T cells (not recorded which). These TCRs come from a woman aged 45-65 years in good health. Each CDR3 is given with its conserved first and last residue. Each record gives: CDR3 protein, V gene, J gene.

CDR3 protein: CASSLSEGRETQYF; V gene: TRBV7-9; J gene: TRBJ2-5
CDR3 protein: CASSTSLEDTQYF; V gene: TRBV11-2; J gene: TRBJ2-3
CDR3 protein: CASSITTGDEKLFF; V gene: TRBV5-1; J gene: TRBJ1-4
CDR3 protein: CATSRVRAVSTDTQYF; V gene: TRBV15; J gene: TRBJ2-3
CDR3 protein: CASSGDGDKSYGYTF; V gene: TRBV2; J gene: TRBJ1-2
CDR3 protein: CASSRETSTYEQYF; V gene: TRBV4-1; J gene: TRBJ2-7
CDR3 protein: CASSLFPGAGELFF; V gene: TRBV5-1; J gene: TRBJ2-2
CDR3 protein: CASSTRDRVEQYF; V gene: TRBV19; J gene: TRBJ2-7
CDR3 protein: CASSPPGQGEETQYF; V gene: TRBV3-1; J gene: TRBJ2-5
CDR3 protein: CASSQPDVIPANEKLFF; V gene: TRBV4-1; J gene: TRBJ1-4
CDR3 protein: CASSPVGLAGANEQFF; V gene: TRBV4-1; J gene: TRBJ2-1
CDR3 protein: CAIGTDRREAFF; V gene: TRBV7-8; J gene: TRBJ1-1
CDR3 protein: CASLGEGAGNSYNEQFF; V gene: TRBV7-9; J gene: TRBJ2-1
CDR3 protein: CSAREGSGRAGETQYF; V gene: TRBV20-1; J gene: TRBJ2-5
CDR3 protein: CASSQDYPRLAGPTGELFF; V gene: TRBV4-2; J gene: TRBJ2-2
CDR3 protein: CATSRGGETGANVLTF; V gene: TRBV15; J gene: TRBJ2-6
CDR3 protein: CASRDRAGNTIYF; V gene: TRBV25-1; J gene: TRBJ1-3
CDR3 protein: CASSFGLAGVGSYNEQFF; V gene: TRBV5-4; J gene: TRBJ2-1
CDR3 protein: CSARDRGEGNTEAFF; V gene: TRBV20-1; J gene: TRBJ1-1
CDR3 protein: CASSQEMGPSYTDTQYF; V gene: TRBV4-1; J gene: TRBJ2-3
CDR3 protein: CASKIYNEQFF; V gene: TRBV2; J gene: TRBJ2-1
CDR3 protein: CASSPGDRETQYF; V gene: TRBV7-9; J gene: TRBJ2-5
CDR3 protein: CASSEGRWGGYNEQFF; V gene: TRBV6-1; J gene: TRBJ2-1
CDR3 protein: CASSQESQQFF; V gene: TRBV4-1; J gene: TRBJ2-1
CDR3 protein: CSARPTPSGEYQETQYF; V gene: TRBV20-1; J gene: TRBJ2-5
CDR3 protein: CSARIYSGTSGKGPTDTQYF; V gene: TRBV20-1; J gene: TRBJ2-3
CDR3 protein: CASSQGRWGNTEAFF; V gene: TRBV4-1; J gene: TRBJ1-1
CDR3 protein: CASSLIRGERNEQFF; V gene: TRBV7-3; J gene: TRBJ2-1
CDR3 protein: CASSYGRGDTQYF; V gene: TRBV6-5; J gene: TRBJ2-3
CDR3 protein: CASSGASSGANVLTF; V gene: TRBV9; J gene: TRBJ2-6
CDR3 protein: CASSSLPGRVYGYTF; V gene: TRBV12-3/TRBV12-4; J gene: TRBJ1-2
CDR3 protein: CASSYSPGEERHTDTQYF; V gene: TRBV6-6; J gene: TRBJ2-3
CDR3 protein: CASRQTGQMNTEAFF; V gene: TRBV14; J gene: TRBJ1-1
CDR3 protein: CASSSQRPGQGTDTQYF; V gene: TRBV7-9; J gene: TRBJ2-3
CDR3 protein: CASSIGLGYEQFF; V gene: TRBV7-6; J gene: TRBJ2-1
CDR3 protein: CASSYGLADYEQYF; V gene: TRBV3-1; J gene: TRBJ2-7
CDR3 protein: CASSPGDGADTQYF; V gene: TRBV7-9; J gene: TRBJ2-3
CDR3 protein: CASRSTNTEAFF; V gene: TRBV4-1; J gene: TRBJ1-1
CDR3 protein: CASSPWTGEGEAFF; V gene: TRBV2; J gene: TRBJ1-1
CDR3 protein: CASSLWRSYEQYF; V gene: TRBV13; J gene: TRBJ2-7
CDR3 protein: CASSLGPQGLDGYTF; V gene: TRBV13; J gene: TRBJ1-2
CDR3 protein: CALAGGNTGELFF; V gene: TRBV6-6; J gene: TRBJ2-2
CDR3 protein: CASSASAGPLTQYF; V gene: TRBV2; J gene: TRBJ2-3
CDR3 protein: CASSLQGGRHEQFF; V gene: TRBV27; J gene: TRBJ2-1
CDR3 protein: CASSYKREAYNEQFF; V gene: TRBV6-6; J gene: TRBJ2-1